Described below is a single T cell receptor (beta chain) sequence and its context. The antigen this receptor binds is unknown. No quality values exist for individual bases; no much larger clone is one base distant. The germline V gene supplies CDR1 MGHRA and CDR2 YSYEKL. The CDR3 has 16 amino acids, counting the end cysteine and phenylalanine. Only CDR3 DNA is held: 48 bases, read in frame from base 1. Between the V and J ends, shortened by 1 base and 4 bases respectively, the junction contains 16 bases. This entry is derived from a study of blood T cell repertoires in COVID-19 (dated by TCRdb to the early 2020s). Background for the entire study: The collaborator samples originated in the United States, Italy and Spain and spanned the acute and convalescent phases of COVID-19. The prospective study material was composed of cDNA or gDNA derived from T cells, B-cell-depleted T cells, or PBMCs. Subjects who had been exposed to COVID-19, were actively infected with it, or had recovered from it provided the deeply sampled blood TCRbeta repertoires that made up the dataset. A freely available public database, intended as a resource for researchers studying the immune response to SARS-CoV-2, is where the repertoires were released. The samples were drawn from two sources: the first 160 participants of the ongoing ImmuneRACE study, and 1,000 to 1,500 subjects contributed by 6 global collaborators. Nearly every sample came with metadata listing a de-identified subject ID, COVID-19 status, age in years and sex. Where available, HLA class I and class II types were obtained from metadata supplied by the sample provider rather than from assay-based typing. Overall study results and their limits: The quantity of clinical and demographic metadata differed by source and by participant and was supplied without curation.

Whole blood was collected in K2EDTA tubes by collaborating institutions according to the institutions' own protocols. For TCRbeta analysis, collaborators shipped samples as frozen whole blood, isolated PBMCs, or DNA extracted from either of those sample types. TCRbeta CDR3 regions were amplified from genomic DNA by means of the immunoSEQ Assay, a bias-controlled multiplex PCR. In the original analysis: Within the assay, amplification of reference gene primers was used to estimate how many nucleated cells each sample contained. To quantify the absolute abundance of each unique TCRbeta CDR3 rearrangement, sequence reads were collapsed and filtered. For each sample, productive Simpson clonality was calculated as the square root of Simpson's diversity index over productive rearrangements. TCRdb mirrors the immuneACCESS table, restricted to in-frame sequences. Some clones are absent from its copies; in checked studies, under half trace to an unresolved V gene, and the reason for the others is unknown. V and J calls and clone size are those listed in that table; D and trimming were worked out from the DNA. Counted in this sample were 80,000 to 90,000 clones; more than 75% of them appeared once. In total, the top ten clones hold roughly 1.2% of the sample.

The chain joins TRBV4-1 to TRBJ1-2; the best D guess is TRBD1, with 6 bases matching. The sample taken for sequencing was peripheral blood. The sequence was obtained from a woman aged 80 or over with acute or convalescent COVID-19. The DNA sequence is as follows: TGCGCCAGCAGCCAAGCCCTGTGGCAGGGGCTCTATGGCTACACCTTC. This encodes CASSQALWQGLYGYTF.